The T cell receptor (beta chain) under discussion was sequenced for a study of beta chain features in type 1 diabetes. Study overall: Sorted cell examination encompassed over 90 million cells across all samples. Points from the study as a whole: Among patients with Type 1 diabetes, TCRB CDR3s were moderately but significantly shorter in every one of the four CD4+ subsets. Amplification by PCR could prefer shorter templates, with the same effect in patients and controls. The question left open here concerned HLA type influencing TCRB rearrangement.

Expressed TCRB transcripts were sequenced because the entire RNA isolate underwent reverse transcription. Libraries were prepared by immunoSEQ multiplex PCR; TCRdb keeps only in-frame clonotypes and omits some of them. The top ten hold more than 0.45% of the sample, which has roughly 100,000 clones, under 30% seen once. A CD45RO/CCR7/CD25/CD127/CD95/CD27 panel sorted naive, central memory, regulatory and stem cell-like memory CD4+ cells. Remarks on this clone: Antigen unknown.

Germline loops: CDR1 MNHNS, CDR2 SASEGT. The V gene lost 0 bases and the J gene lost 3 bases, with 11 bases spanning the gap. This CDR3 spans 15 amino acids. The chain has TRBV6-1 and TRBJ2-5; D possibly corresponds to TRBD2 (6 bases). The receptor comes from a young woman with type 1 diabetes. Sequencing was carried out using central memory CD4+ T cells from blood. CDR3 residues: CASSEAGTWEETQYF. The CDR3 nucleotides read TGTGCCAGCAGTGAAGCGGGGACTTGGGAAGAGACCCAGTACTTC.